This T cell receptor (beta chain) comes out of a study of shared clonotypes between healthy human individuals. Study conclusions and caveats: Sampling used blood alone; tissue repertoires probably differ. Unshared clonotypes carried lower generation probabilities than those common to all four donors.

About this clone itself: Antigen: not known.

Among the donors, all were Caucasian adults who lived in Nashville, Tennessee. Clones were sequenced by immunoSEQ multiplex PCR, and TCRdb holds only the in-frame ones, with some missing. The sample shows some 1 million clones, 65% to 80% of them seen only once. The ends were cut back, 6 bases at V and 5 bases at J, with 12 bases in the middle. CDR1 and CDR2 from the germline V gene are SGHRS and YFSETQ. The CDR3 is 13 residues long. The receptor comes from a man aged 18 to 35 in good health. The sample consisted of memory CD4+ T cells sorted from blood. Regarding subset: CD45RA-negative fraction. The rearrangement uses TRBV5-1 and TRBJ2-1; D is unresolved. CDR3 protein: CASTPFSDNEQFF. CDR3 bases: TGCGCCAGCACCCCTTTCAGTGACAATGAGCAGTTCTTC.